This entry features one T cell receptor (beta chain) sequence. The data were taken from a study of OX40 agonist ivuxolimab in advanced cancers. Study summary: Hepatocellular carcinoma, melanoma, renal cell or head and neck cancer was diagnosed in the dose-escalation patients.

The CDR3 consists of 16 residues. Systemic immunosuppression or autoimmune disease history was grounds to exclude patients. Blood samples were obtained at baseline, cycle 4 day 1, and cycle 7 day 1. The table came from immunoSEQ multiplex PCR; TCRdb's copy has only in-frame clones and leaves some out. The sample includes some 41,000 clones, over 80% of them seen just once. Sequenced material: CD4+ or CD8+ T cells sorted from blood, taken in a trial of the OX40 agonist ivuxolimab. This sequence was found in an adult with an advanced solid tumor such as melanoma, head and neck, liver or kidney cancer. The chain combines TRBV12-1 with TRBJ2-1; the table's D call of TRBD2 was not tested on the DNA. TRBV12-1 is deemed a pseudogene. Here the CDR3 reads CASSLIAGPVNNEQFF. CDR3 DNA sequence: TGTGCCAGCAGCTTAATAGCGGGCCCAGTTAACAATGAGCAGTTCTTC.